The 30 T cell receptor beta chains reported below all come from one sample, sequenced in a study of shared clonotypes between healthy human individuals. The assay was immunoSEQ multiplex PCR, and TCRdb's table has in-frame clones only and misses some. This sample has around 2.3 million clones, with nearly 97% found just once. Input material: naive CD4+ T cells sorted from blood. Regarding subset: CD45RA+ positively selected. The receptors shown here come from a man aged 18 to 29 in good health.

V usage is TRBV6-1 and J usage is TRBJ2-7; 8 positions agree with TRBD1. CDR3 length: 15 amino acids. Germline V gene data show CDR1 as MNHNS and CDR2 as SASEGT. Trimming took 5 bases from V and 2 from J; bases not matched to a gene: 8. This CDR3 reads CASSTQTGETYEQYF. CDR3 in DNA: TGTGCCAGCAGTACGCAGACAGGGGAGACCTACGAGCAGTACTTC.

V gene TRBV6-5 combines with J gene TRBJ2-3; TRBD2 is a possible D gene (6 bases). This CDR3 has 15 amino acids. The germline V gene encodes CDR1 MNHEY and CDR2 SVGAGI. V was clipped by 6 bases and J by 0 bases, with 13 bases between them. The CDR3 nucleotides read TGTGCCAGCAGAGGAGGAGGGCCTAGCACAGATACGCAGTATTTT. Amino acids: CASRGGGPSTDTQYF.

This clone was found a few times. At the DNA level, this CDR3 is encoded by other sequences in the same sample as well. The CDR3 is CASSMRYQPQHF. The CDR3 DNA reads TGTGCCAGTAGTATGCGGTATCAGCCCCAGCATTTT. This sequence joins TRBV19 and TRBJ1-5, with D unresolved. The germline V and J ends were trimmed by 3 bases and 5 bases, with 5 bases remaining between them. There are 12 residues in the CDR3. Germline V gene sequence: CDR1 LNHDA, CDR2 SQIVND (reference sequence).

The rearrangement uses TRBV18 and TRBJ1-1; the match to TRBD1 covers 11 bases. J was trimmed by 4 bases and V by 3 bases; bases with no gene match: 16. There are 19 residues in the CDR3. CDR1 and CDR2 from the germline V gene are KGHSH and LQKENI. The CDR3 here is CASSPLPFGTGGVGTEAFF. CDR3 DNA: TGTGCCAGCTCACCTCTCCCGTTCGGGACAGGGGGAGTGGGCACTGAAGCTTTCTTT.

With regard to this clone: Additional DNA sequences in this sample encode the identical CDR3. The rearrangement uses TRBV29-1 and TRBJ2-7, with D tentatively TRBD1 or TRBD2 (5 bases each). The V end lost 6 bases, the J end lost 3 bases, and 15 bases lay between the germline ends. The CDR3 is made up of 13 amino acids. Germline assignment: CDR1 SQVTM and CDR2 ANQGSEA. The CDR3 DNA is TGCAGCGTGAGGGGCCAGGGCCTCTACGAGCAGTACTTC. Protein: CSVRGQGLYEQYF.

This sequence joins TRBV5-1 and TRBJ2-5; 7 bases are shared with TRBD2. With 1 base clipped from V and 8 bases from J, the junction kept 8 bases outside the gene matches. The CDR3 runs 14 residues. Per germline, CDR1 SGHRS and CDR2 YFSETQ. CDR3 protein: CASSLTAGRETQYF. The CDR3 DNA sequence: TGCGCCAGCAGCTTGACCGCAGGGAGGGAAACCCAGTACTTC.

The rearrangement uses TRBV27 and TRBJ1-6; 8 positions agree with TRBD1. The junction had 12 bases not matched to a gene; V was cut back by 6 bases and J by 8 bases. CDR3 length: 16 amino acids. Germline V lookup: CDR1 MNHEY, CDR2 SMNVEV (reference sequence). The CDR3, as DNA: TGTGCCAGCAGCCCAGGGGGCAGGGCTAGAGATTCACCCCTCCACTTT. Translation gives CASSPGGRARDSPLHF.

The chain has TRBV5-5 and TRBJ2-7; the D is unclear. V was shortened by 4 bases and J by 0 bases, with 11 bases between the two germline ends. The CDR3 covers 14 residues. Germline V gives CDR1 SGHKS, CDR2 YYEKEE (reference sequence). CDR3 sequence (DNA): TGTGCCAGCAGCCCGGACCGAGTCTCCTACGAGCAGTACTTC. This translates into CASSPDRVSYEQYF.

The chain joins TRBV7-6 to TRBJ2-2; tentatively, D is TRBD1 or TRBD2 (5 bases each). With 7 bases removed from V and 1 base from J, the gap between germline ends came to 13 bases. CDR1 SGHVS and CDR2 FNYEAQ come from the germline V gene. The CDR3 covers 15 residues. The CDR3 region is CASTLLGGNTGELFF. The CDR3 DNA reads TGTGCCAGCACCCTTCTTGGGGGGAACACCGGGGAGCTGTTTTTT.

The V and J genes are TRBV5-1 and TRBJ1-1, with D maybe TRBD1 (6 bases). This CDR3 is 13 amino acids long. Between the trimmed V and J ends, which lost 4 bases and 4 bases, there was a span of 11 bases. CDR1 and CDR2 from the germline V gene are SGHRS and YFSETQ. The CDR3 loop is CASSRQVGTEAFF. CDR3 DNA sequence: TGCGCCAGCAGCAGACAGGTGGGCACTGAAGCTTTCTTT.

This chain connects TRBV2 to TRBJ2-5; tentatively, D is TRBD2 (6 bases). With 2 bases removed from V and 4 bases from J, the gap between germline ends came to 11 bases. Per the germline V gene, CDR1 is SNHLY and CDR2 is FYNNEI. This CDR3 region has 14 residues. For the CDR3, the DNA is TGTGCCAGCAGTGAATTCAAGGGAGGAGAGACCCAGTACTTC. Translating gives CASSEFKGGETQYF.

The chain carries TRBV5-1 and TRBJ2-7, with TRBD1 matching over 9 bases. The CDR3 extends over 15 amino acids. Germline-derived CDR1 and CDR2 are SGHRS and YFSETQ. The V segment lost 6 bases and the J segment 0 bases; nucleotides outside the gene matches: 7. CDR3 DNA sequence: TGCGCCAGCAATAGGGGACAGGGCGACTCCTACGAGCAGTACTTC. The encoded protein is CASNRGQGDSYEQYF.

Regarding this clone: Other DNA sequences in this specimen translate into the identical CDR3. J is TRBJ2-2 and V is TRBV18; 8 positions agree with TRBD2. In germline, CDR1 is KGHSH, CDR2 LQKENI. After removal of 3 bases from V and 1 base from J, the junction contained 1 base not matched to a gene. The CDR3 is made up of 15 amino acids. The CDR3 DNA sequence: TGTGCCAGCTCACCCCTAGCGGGGAACACCGGGGAGCTGTTTTTT. The encoded protein is CASSPLAGNTGELFF.

This sequence joins TRBV19 and TRBJ1-6; D is ambiguous. The CDR3 totals 16 residues. From germline, CDR1 is LNHDA and CDR2 SQIVND (reference sequence). V dropped 1 base and J dropped 7 bases, with 14 bases sitting between them. The CDR3 region is CASSIVADGSNSPLHF. CDR3 in DNA: TGTGCCAGTAGTATAGTTGCGGACGGGAGCAATTCACCCCTCCACTTT. The full variable domain, in which reference TRBV19 and TRBJ1-6 provide the parts outside the CDR3, is DGGITQSPKYLFRKEGQNVTLSCEQNLNHDAMYWYRQDPGQGLRLIYYSQIVNDFQKGDIAEGYSVSREKKESFPLTVTSAQKNPTAFYLCASSIVADGSNSPLHFGNGTRLTVT.

This chain uses TRBV29-1 with TRBJ1-2; a weak D match, TRBD1 (6 bases). Trimming left V 3 bases short and J 3 bases short, with 11 bases between. This CDR3 contains 13 residues. Germline assignment: CDR1 SQVTM and CDR2 ANQGSEA. The CDR3 nucleotides read TGCAGCGTTGAGGGGGGCCGGCACTATGGCTACACCTTC. This sequence encodes CSVEGGRHYGYTF.

This chain links TRBV18 with TRBJ1-2, with D tentatively TRBD1 (5 bases). Trimming shortened V by 2 bases and J by 7 bases, and 17 bases separated the two germline ends. Germline values: CDR1 KGHSH, CDR2 LQKENI. CDR3 size: 15 residues. The DNA of the CDR3 is TGTGCCAGCTCACCAATGGACATGGGCTCGGCTGGCTACACCTTC. It translates to CASSPMDMGSAGYTF.

The rearrangement joins TRBV10-2 to TRBJ1-2, with 8 bases identical to TRBD1. Germline trimming cut 7 bases from V and 4 bases from J; bases unmatched to any gene: 17. Germline V gene sequence: CDR1 WSHSY, CDR2 SAAADI. The length of the CDR3 is 17 residues. In DNA form, the CDR3 reads TGCGCCAGCACAGGGGGCGCGCACGGGGGGTTGGCCTATGGCTACACCTTC. This encodes CASTGGAHGGLAYGYTF.

This chain joins TRBV28 and TRBJ2-7; 12 bases align to TRBD1. The CDR3 spans 16 residues. Germline CDR1 and CDR2: MDHEN and SYDVKM. V gave up 7 bases and J gave up 4 bases; unmatched junction bases: 11. The CDR3 reads CASNRDRGRMEYEQYF. The CDR3, as DNA: TGTGCCAGCAACCGGGACAGGGGGCGAATGGAGTACGAGCAGTACTTC.

The chain has TRBV2 and TRBJ2-3; the D gene is possibly TRBD2 (6 bases). The CDR3 contains 17 residues. CDR1 and CDR2 from the germline V gene are SNHLY and FYNNEI. V lost 4 bases, J lost 1 base, and 18 bases lay in between. CDR3 coding DNA: TGTGCCAGCAGTGTCCCCCCCGGCCGCGGGGGCACAGATACGCAGTATTTT. Its protein is CASSVPPGRGGTDTQYF.

This chain uses TRBV14 with TRBJ1-2, with D maybe TRBD1 (6 bases). CDR1 SGHDN and CDR2 FVKESK come from the germline V gene. V lost 0 bases and J lost 5, with 13 bases in between. The CDR3 extends over 15 amino acids. This CDR3 is CASSQDVGARYGYTF. The CDR3 nucleotides are TGTGCCAGCAGCCAAGATGTGGGGGCTCGGTATGGCTACACCTTC.

The chain employs TRBV9 and TRBJ1-4, with D tentatively TRBD1 (5 bases). Trimming took 4 bases from V and 8 from J, leaving 12 bases between them. Per the germline V gene, CDR1 is SGDLS and CDR2 is YYNGEE. CDR3 length equals 13 residues. The CDR3: CASSSDRSEKLFF. CDR3 nucleotides: TGTGCCAGCAGCTCCGACAGAAGCGAAAAACTGTTTTTT.

The genes are TRBV4-3 and TRBJ1-3; a possible D gene is TRBD1 (5 bases). The CDR3 totals 15 residues. V gave up 2 bases and J gave up 0 bases, with 8 bases separating them. CDR1 is LGHNA and CDR2 is YSLEER in the germline V gene. The CDR3 sequence is CASSQTGDSGNTIYF. CDR3 in DNA: TGCGCCAGCAGCCAAACAGGCGACTCTGGAAACACCATATATTTT.

This clone showed up just once. This may come from a read error, since a much larger clone is one base off. Other DNA sequences from this sample encode an identical CDR3 as well. The chain carries TRBV5-4 and TRBJ2-3, with D unclear. The CDR3 is 11 residues long. Germline-derived CDR1 and CDR2 are SGHNT and YYREEE (reference sequence). Trimming removed 3 bases at V and 3 bases at J, with 2 bases between. Here the CDR3 DNA reads TGTGCCAGCAGCTCGACAGATACGCAGTATTTT. This codes for CASSSTDTQYF. Drawing the rest from reference TRBV5-4 and TRBJ2-3, the complete variable domain is ETGVTQSPTHLIKTRGQQVTLRCSSQSGHNTVSWYQQALGQGPQFIFQYYREEENGRGNFPPRFSGLQFPNYSSELNVNALELDDSALYLCASSSTDTQYFGPGTRLTVL.

The chain carries TRBV19 and TRBJ1-4, with TRBD1 matching over 8 bases. V was pared by 4 bases and J by 7 bases, with 11 bases of the junction left unmatched. The CDR3 runs to 16 residues. Germline V gives CDR1 LNHDA, CDR2 SQIVND (reference sequence). The CDR3 DNA reads as TGTGCCAGTAGTACCCGAGGACAGGGACGTAGTGAAAAACTGTTTTTT. Amino acid sequence: CASSTRGQGRSEKLFF.

In DNA form, the CDR3 reads TGTGCCAGCAGCGCCAGTCCGGCGGGGTACACCTTC. Translating it yields CASSASPAGYTF. The chain carries TRBV11-2 and TRBJ1-2; D is unclear. Per germline, CDR1 SGHAT and CDR2 FQNNGV. The CDR3 spans 12 residues. Trimming stripped 5 bases from V and 11 bases from J, with 15 bases between.

This chain connects TRBV5-1 to TRBJ2-7; no clear D. Per germline, CDR1 SGHRS and CDR2 YFSETQ. This CDR3 contains 14 residues. Between the trimmed V and J ends, which lost 0 bases and 5 bases, there was a span of 12 bases. CDR3 amino acids: CASSLAPNGDEQYF. DNA of the CDR3: TGCGCCAGCAGCTTGGCCCCGAATGGGGACGAGCAGTACTTC.

The chain joins TRBV30 to TRBJ2-5, with 11 bases fitting TRBD2. The CDR3 length is 16 residues. Germline V CDR1 and CDR2: GTSNPN, SVGIG (reference sequence). J lost 2 bases, V lost 2 bases, and 7 bases had no gene match. CDR3 protein: CAWSQASGGPQETQYF. The CDR3 DNA reads TGTGCCTGGAGTCAGGCTAGCGGGGGGCCTCAAGAGACCCAGTACTTC.

The J gene is TRBJ1-2, the V gene TRBV9, with D maybe TRBD1 (5 bases). The CDR3 totals 17 residues. V lost 4 bases to trimming and J lost 1 base, with 20 bases between them. The germline gives CDR1 SGDLS, CDR2 YYNGEE. The CDR3 bases are TGTGCCAGCAGCCCTTTAGACAGAAGCGGACTTAACTATGGCTACACCTTC. As protein: CASSPLDRSGLNYGYTF.

This sequence joins TRBV10-1 and TRBJ1-1; D is unclear. CDR3 length equals 11 residues. V shed 10 bases and J shed 11 bases, with 17 bases lying between them. The germline gives CDR1 WNHNN, CDR2 SYGVQD (reference sequence). CDR3 DNA: TGCGCCACCCCAGAGAGGGAAGGCGCTTTCTTT. Translation: CATPEREGAFF.

The rearrangement uses TRBV19 and TRBJ1-4; 7 bases agree with TRBD1. Trimming cost V 7 bases and J 8 bases; bases outside gene matches: 4. This CDR3 comprises 12 residues. CDR1 LNHDA and CDR2 SQIVND come from the germline V gene (reference sequence). This CDR3 reads CASNDRAEKLFF. CDR3 nucleotides: TGTGCCAGTAACGACAGGGCGGAAAAACTGTTTTTT.